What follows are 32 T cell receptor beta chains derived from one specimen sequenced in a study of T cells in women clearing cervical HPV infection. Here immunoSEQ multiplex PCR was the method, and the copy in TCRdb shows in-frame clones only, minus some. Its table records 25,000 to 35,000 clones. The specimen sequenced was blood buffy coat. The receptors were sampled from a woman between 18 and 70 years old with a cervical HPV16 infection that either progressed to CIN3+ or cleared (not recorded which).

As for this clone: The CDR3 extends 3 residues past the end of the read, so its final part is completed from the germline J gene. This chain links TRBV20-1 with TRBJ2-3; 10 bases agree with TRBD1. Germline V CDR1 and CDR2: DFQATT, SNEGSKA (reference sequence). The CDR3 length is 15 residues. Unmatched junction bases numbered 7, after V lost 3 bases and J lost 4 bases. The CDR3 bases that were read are TGCAGTGCTAGGAGGGGGACAGGGGCAGCAGATACG. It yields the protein CSARRGTGAADT. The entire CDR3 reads CSARRGTGAADTQYF.

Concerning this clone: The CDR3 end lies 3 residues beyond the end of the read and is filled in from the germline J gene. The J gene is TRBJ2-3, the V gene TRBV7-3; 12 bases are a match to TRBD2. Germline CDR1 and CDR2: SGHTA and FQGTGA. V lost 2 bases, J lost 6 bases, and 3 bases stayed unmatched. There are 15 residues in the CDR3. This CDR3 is CASSLLAGGQDTQYF. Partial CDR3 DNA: TGTGCCAGCAGCTTACTAGCGGGAGGGCAGGATACG. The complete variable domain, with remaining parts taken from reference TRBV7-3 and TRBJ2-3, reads GAGVSQTPSNKVTEKGKYVELRCDPISGHTALYWYRQSLGQGPEFLIYFQGTGAADDSGLPNDRFFAVRPEGSVSTLKIQRTERGDSAVYLCASSLLAGGQDTQYFGPGTRLTVL.

CDR3 bases read: TGTGCCATAACCCAGGGTTGGCCCACAGATACG. As protein: CAITQGWPTDT. The entire CDR3 reads CAITQGWPTDTQYF. The chain employs TRBV10-3 and TRBJ2-3; weak D call: TRBD1 (5 bases). The CDR3 end is not reached by the read, which stops 3 residues before it; the germline J gene fills it in. Trimming cost V 9 bases and J 2 bases, with 15 bases left between them. The CDR3 contains 14 residues. In germline, CDR1 is ENHRY, CDR2 SYGVKD.

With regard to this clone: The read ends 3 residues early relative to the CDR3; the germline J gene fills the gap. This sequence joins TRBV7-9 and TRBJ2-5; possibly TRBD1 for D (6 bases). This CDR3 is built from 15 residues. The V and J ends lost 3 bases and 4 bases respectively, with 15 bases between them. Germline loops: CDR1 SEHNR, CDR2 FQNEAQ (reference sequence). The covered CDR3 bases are TGTGCCAGCAGCTTGGGAGACAGGCGATCAGAGACC. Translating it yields CASSLGDRRSET. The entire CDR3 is CASSLGDRRSETQYF.

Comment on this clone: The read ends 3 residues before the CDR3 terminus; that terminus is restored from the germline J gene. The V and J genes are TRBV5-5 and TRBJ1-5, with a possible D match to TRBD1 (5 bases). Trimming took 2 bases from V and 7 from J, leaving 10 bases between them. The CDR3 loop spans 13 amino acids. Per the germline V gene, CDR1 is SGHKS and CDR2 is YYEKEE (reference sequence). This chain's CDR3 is CASSFGRGQPQHF. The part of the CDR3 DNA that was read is TGTGCCAGCAGCTTTGGGCGGGGCCAGCCC.

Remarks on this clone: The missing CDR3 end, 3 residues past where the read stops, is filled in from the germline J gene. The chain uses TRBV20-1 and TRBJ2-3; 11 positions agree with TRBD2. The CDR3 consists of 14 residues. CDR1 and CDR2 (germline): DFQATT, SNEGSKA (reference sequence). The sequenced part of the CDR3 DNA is TGCAGTGCTTCTAGCGGGGGGTACCAAGAGACG. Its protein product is CSASSGGYQET. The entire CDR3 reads CSASSGGYQETQYF.

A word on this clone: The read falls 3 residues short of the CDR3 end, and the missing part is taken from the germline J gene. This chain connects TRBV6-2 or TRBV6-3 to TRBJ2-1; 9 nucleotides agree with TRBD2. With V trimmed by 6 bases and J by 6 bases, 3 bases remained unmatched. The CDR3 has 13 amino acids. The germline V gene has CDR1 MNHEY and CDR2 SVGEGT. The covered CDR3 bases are TGTGCCAGCAGAATTAGCGGGAGCAATGAG. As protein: CASRISGSNE. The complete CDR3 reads CASRISGSNEQFF.

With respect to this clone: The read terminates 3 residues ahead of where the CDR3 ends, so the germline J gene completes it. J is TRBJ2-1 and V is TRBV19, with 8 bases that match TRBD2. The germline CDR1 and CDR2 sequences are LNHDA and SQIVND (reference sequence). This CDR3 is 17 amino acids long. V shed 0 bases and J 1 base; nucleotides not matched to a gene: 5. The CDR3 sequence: CASSIDFRGRSYNEQFF. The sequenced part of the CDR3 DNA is TGTGCCAGTAGTATAGATTTTCGCGGGAGGTCCTACAATGAG.

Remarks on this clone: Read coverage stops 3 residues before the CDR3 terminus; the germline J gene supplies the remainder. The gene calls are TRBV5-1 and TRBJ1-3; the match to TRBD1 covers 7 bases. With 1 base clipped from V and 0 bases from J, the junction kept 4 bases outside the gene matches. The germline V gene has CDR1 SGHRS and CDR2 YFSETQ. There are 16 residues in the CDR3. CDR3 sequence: CASSLSGQRSGNTIYF. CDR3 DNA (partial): TGCGCCAGCAGCTTGTCGGGACAGCGCTCTGGAAACACC.

The CDR3 bases that were read are TGTGCCAGTAGTATTGGGACAGGGGGACATACTGGGGCCAACGTA. Its protein product is CASSIGTGGHTGANV. The CDR3 in full is CASSIGTGGHTGANVLFF. The rearrangement uses TRBV19 and TRBJ1-4; 11 bases are a match to TRBD1. Read sequence stops 3 residues before the CDR3 end, and the germline J gene provides the missing end. The CDR3 extends over 18 amino acids. Germline loops: CDR1 LNHDA, CDR2 SQIVND (reference sequence).

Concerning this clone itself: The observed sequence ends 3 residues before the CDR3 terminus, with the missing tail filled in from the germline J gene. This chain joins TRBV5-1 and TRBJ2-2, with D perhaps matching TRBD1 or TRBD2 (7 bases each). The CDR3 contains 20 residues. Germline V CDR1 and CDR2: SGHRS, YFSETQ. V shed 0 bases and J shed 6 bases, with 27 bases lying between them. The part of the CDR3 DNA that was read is TGCGCCAGCAGCTTGGGTCGGACAGGCGAGGCGGGAGTGCTTGCCGGGGAG. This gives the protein CASSLGRTGEAGVLAGE. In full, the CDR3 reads CASSLGRTGEAGVLAGELFF.

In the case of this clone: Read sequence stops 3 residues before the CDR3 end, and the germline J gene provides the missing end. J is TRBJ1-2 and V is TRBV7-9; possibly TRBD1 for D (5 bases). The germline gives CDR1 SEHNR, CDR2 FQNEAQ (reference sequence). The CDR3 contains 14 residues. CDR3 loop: CASSLGWAGKNYTF. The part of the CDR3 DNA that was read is TGTGCCAGCAGCTTAGGATGGGCAGGGAAAAAC.

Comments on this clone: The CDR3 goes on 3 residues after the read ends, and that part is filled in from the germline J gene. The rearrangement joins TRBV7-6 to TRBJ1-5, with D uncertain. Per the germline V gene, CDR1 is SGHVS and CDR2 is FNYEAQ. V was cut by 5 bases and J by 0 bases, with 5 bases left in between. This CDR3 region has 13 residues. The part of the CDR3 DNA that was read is TGTGCCAGCAGCCGCGATAGCAATCAGCCC. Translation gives CASSRDSNQP. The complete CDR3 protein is CASSRDSNQPQHF.

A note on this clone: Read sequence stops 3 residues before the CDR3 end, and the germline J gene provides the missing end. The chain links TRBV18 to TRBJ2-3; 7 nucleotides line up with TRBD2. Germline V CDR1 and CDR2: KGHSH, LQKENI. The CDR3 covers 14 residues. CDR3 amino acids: CASSPRRAGETQYF. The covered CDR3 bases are TGTGCCAGCTCACCGAGAAGGGCGGGAGAGACG.

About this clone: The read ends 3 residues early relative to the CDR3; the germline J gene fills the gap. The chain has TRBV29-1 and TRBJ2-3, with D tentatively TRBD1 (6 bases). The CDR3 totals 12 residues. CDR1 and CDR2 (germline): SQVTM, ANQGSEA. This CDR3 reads CSVVQGSKTQYF. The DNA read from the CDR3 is TGCAGCGTTGTTCAGGGGTCGAAGACG.

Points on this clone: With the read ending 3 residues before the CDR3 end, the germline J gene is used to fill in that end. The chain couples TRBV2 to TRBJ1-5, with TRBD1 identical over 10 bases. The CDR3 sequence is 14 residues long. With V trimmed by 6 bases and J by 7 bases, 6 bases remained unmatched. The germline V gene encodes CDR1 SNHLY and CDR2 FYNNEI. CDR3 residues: CASRDDRGRQPQHF. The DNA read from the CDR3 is TGTGCCAGCAGGGACGACAGGGGGCGACAGCCC.

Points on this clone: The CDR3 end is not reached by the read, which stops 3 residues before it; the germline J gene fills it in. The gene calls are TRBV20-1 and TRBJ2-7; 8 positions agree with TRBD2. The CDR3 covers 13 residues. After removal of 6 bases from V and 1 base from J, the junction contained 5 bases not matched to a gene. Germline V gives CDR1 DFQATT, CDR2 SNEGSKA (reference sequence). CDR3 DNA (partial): TGCAGTGCCAAGCGGGGGATATCCTACGAG. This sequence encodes CSAKRGISYE. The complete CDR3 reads CSAKRGISYEQYF.

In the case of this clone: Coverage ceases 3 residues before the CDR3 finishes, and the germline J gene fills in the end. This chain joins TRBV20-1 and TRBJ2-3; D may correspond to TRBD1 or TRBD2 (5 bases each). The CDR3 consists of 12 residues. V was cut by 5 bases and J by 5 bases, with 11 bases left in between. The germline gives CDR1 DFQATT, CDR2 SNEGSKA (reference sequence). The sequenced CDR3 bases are TGCAGTGCTTTCACGAGGGGAGATACG. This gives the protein CSAFTRGDT. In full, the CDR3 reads CSAFTRGDTQYF.

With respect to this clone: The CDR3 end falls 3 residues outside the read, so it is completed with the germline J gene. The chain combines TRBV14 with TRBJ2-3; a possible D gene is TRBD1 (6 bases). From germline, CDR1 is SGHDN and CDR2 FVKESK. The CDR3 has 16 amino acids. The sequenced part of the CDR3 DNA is TGTGCCAGCAGCCAAATACTCGGACAGAGCCAAGAGACG. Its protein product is CASSQILGQSQET. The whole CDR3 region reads CASSQILGQSQETQYF.

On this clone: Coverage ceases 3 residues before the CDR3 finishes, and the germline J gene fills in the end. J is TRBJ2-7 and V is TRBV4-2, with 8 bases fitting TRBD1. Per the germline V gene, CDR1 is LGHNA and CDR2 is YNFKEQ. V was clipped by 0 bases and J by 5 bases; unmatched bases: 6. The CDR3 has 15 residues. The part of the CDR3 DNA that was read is TGTGCCAGCAGCCAAGATCGGGACAGGTTACACGAG. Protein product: CASSQDRDRLHE. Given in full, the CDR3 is CASSQDRDRLHEQYF.

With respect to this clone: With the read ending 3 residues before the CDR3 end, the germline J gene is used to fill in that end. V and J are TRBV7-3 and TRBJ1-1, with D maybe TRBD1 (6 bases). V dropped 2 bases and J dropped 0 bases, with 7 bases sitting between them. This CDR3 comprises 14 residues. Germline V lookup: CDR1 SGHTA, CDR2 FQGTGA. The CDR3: CASSLGGMNTEAFF. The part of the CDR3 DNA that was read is TGTGCCAGCAGCTTAGGGGGCATGAACACTGAA.

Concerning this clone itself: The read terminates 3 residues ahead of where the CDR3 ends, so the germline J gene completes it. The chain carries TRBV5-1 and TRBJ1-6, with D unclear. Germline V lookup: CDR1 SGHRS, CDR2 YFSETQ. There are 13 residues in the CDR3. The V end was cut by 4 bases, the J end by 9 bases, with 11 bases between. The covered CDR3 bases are TGCGCCAGCAGCCCGACTATAGGTTCACCC. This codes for CASSPTIGSP. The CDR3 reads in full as CASSPTIGSPLHF. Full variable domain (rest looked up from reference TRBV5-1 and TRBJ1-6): KAGVTQTPRYLIKTRGQQVTLSCSPISGHRSVSWYQQTPGQGLQFLFEYFSETQRNKGNFPGRFSGRQFSNSRSEMNVSTLELGDSALYLCASSPTIGSPLHFGNGTRLTVT.

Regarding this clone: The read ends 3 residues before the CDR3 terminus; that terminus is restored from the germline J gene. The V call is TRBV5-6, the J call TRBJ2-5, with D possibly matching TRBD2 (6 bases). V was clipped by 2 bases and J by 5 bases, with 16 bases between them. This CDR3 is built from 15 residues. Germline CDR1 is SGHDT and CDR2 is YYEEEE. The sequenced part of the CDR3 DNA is TGTGCCAGCAGCTTCCGGGGACTTGGGCGGGAGACC. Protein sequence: CASSFRGLGRET. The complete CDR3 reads CASSFRGLGRETQYF.

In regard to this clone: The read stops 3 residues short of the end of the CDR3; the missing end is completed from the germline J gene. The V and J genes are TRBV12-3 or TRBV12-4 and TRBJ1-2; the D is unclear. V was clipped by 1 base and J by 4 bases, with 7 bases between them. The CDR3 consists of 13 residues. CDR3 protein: CASSLGRSYGYTF. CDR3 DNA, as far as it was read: TGTGCCAGCAGTTTAGGTAGATCCTATGGC.

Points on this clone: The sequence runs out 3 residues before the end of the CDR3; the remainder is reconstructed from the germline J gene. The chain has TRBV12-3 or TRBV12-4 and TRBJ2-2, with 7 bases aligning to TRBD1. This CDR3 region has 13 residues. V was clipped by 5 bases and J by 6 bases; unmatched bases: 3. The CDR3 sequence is CASSRTGAGELFF. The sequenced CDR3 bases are TGTGCCAGCAGTCGGACAGGTGCCGGGGAG.

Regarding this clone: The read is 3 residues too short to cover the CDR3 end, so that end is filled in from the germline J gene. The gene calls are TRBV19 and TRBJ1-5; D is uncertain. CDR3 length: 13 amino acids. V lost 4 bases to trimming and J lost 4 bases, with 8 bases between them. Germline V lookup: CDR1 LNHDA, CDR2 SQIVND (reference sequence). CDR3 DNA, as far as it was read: TGTGCCAGTAGTAACAAGTCGAATCAGCCC. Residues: CASSNKSNQP. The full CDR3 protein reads CASSNKSNQPQHF.

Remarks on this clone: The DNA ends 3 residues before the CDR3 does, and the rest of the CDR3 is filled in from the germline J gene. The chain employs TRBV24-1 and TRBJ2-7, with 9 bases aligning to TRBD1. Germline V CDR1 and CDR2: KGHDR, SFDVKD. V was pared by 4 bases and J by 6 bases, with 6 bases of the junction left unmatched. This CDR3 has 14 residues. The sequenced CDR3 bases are TGTGCCACCAGTGACTCCGGGACAGGGACCGAG. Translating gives CATSDSGTGTE. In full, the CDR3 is CATSDSGTGTEQYF.

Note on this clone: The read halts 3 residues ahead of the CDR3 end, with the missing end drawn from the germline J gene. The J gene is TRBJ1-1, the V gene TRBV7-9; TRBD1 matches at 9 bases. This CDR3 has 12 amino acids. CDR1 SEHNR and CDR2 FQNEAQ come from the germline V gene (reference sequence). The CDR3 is CASSVGTGTAFF. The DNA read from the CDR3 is TGTGCCAGCAGCGTAGGGACAGGGACC.

The CDR3 is CASSLKAGEQFF. The CDR3 bases that were read are TGCGCCAGCAGCTTAAAGGCGGGTGAG. The V gene is TRBV5-1, the J gene TRBJ2-1; D may be TRBD2 (5 bases). The read ends 3 residues early relative to the CDR3; the germline J gene fills the gap. CDR1 SGHRS and CDR2 YFSETQ come from the germline V gene. The V and J ends lost 2 bases and 9 bases respectively, with 9 bases between them. The CDR3 spans 12 residues.

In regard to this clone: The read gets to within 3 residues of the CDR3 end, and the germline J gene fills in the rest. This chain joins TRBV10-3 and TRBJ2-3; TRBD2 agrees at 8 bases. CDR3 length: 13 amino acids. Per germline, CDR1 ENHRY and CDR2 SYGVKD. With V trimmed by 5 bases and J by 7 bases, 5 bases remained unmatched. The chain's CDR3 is CAISSGGQYTQYF. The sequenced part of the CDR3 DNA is TGTGCCATCAGTTCGGGGGGGCAATATACG.

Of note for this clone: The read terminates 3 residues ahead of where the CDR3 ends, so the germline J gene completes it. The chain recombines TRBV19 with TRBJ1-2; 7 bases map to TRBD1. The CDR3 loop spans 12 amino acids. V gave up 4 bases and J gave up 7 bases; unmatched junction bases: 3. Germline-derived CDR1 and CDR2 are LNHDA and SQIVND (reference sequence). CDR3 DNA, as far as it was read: TGTGCCAGTAGTAAAACAGGGGTTGGC. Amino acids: CASSKTGVG. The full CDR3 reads CASSKTGVGYTF.

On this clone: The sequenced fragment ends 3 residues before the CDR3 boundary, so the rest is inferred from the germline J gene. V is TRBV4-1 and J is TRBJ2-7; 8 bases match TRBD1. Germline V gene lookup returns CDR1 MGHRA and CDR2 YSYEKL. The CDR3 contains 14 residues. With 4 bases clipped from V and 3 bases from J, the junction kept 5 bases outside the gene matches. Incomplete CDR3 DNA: TGCGCCAGCAGCCCCTGGACAGGGTACTACGAG. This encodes CASSPWTGYYE. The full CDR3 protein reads CASSPWTGYYEQYF.